This TCR beta chain was sequenced during a study of OX40 agonist ivuxolimab in advanced cancers. The study's findings and limits: The mean number of expanded clones was higher in CD8+ T cells than in CD4+. Clonal expansion in partial responders at 0.1-3.0 mg/kg ranked among the lowest.

With respect to this clone: Its target is unknown.

Measured with immunoSEQ multiplex PCR; TCRdb has only the in-frame clones, and not every one. Of roughly 20,000 clones listed, about 80% are singletons. The germline CDR1 and CDR2 sequences are SEHNR and FQNEAQ (reference sequence). The CDR3 totals 13 residues. The germline V and J ends were trimmed by 2 bases and 2 bases, with 7 bases remaining between them. This TCR was recovered from an adult with an advanced solid tumor such as melanoma, head and neck, liver or kidney cancer. Sequencing was performed on CD4+ or CD8+ T cells sorted from blood, taken in a trial of the OX40 agonist ivuxolimab. The gene calls are TRBV7-9 and TRBJ2-7; no clear D. CDR3 loop: CASSLYSPYEQYF. As DNA, the CDR3 is TGTGCCAGCAGCTTATACAGCCCCTACGAGCAGTACTTC.